This T cell receptor beta chain was recovered during a study of cytomegalovirus exposure and HLA in healthy donors. As for the study in general: Sequencing of about 179 million T cells in an earlier analysis found around 110 million unique TCR beta sequences. Notes on the study in general: According to a later analysis, most TCR beta chains associated with CMV appeared HLA-restricted. Being indistinguishable, some V segments were excluded, TRBV6-2 and TRBV6-3 among them.

The PCR made use of 60 Vbeta and 13 Jbeta primers. Sequenced by immunoSEQ multiplex PCR; TCRdb stores in-frame clones only, minus some. The sample carries about 150,000 clones, around two thirds recorded once. This clone appeared a single time. Its antigen is undetermined. The CDR3 is made up of 15 amino acids. V was pared by 0 bases and J by 0 bases, with 6 bases between. The germline CDR1 and CDR2 sequences are LGHNA and YSLEER. Material for sequencing was PBMCs. The TCR originated in a man between 18 and 29 years old in good health and CMV-seropositive. The chain is built from TRBV4-3 and TRBJ2-1; unclear D gene. The CDR3 region has the DNA TGCGCCAGCAGCCAAGACCCCGGCTCCTACAATGAGCAGTTCTTC. This translates into CASSQDPGSYNEQFF.